The present T cell receptor beta chain was sequenced within a study of beta chain features in type 1 diabetes. Study-wide context: Sorted cells numbering some 110 million were examined across all samples. Study outcomes and limitations: Moderate but significant shortening of TCRB CDR3s was recorded in all four CD4+ subsets from Type 1 diabetes patients.

Per germline, CDR1 SGHAT and CDR2 FQNNGV. This CDR3 spans 14 amino acids. The V gene end was trimmed by 5 bases and the J gene end by 5 bases; junction bases not matched to a gene: 7. The investigators reverse transcribed all of the isolated RNA, so they sequenced expressed TCRB transcripts. Naive, central memory and regulatory T cell samples came to a mean of roughly 3.9 million reads. Profiled with immunoSEQ multiplex PCR; TCRdb holds only in-frame clones, not every one. The table records 250,000 or so clones, around 68% of them present only once. Concerning this clone: No antigen is known for it.

Source material: naive CD4+ T cells from blood. This TCR was sampled from a man in his thirties or forties in good health. The chain couples TRBV11-2 to TRBJ2-3, with 7 bases identical to TRBD1. The CDR3 region is CASSRTGGGDTQYF. DNA for the CDR3: TGTGCCAGCAGCCGGACAGGCGGCGGAGATACGCAGTATTTT.